The entry below gives a single TCR beta chain sequence along with its context. The sample comes from a study of immune evolution from preneoplasia to lung adenocarcinoma. The method was immunoSEQ multiplex PCR; TCRdb's version includes in-frame clones alone and lacks a portion of them. The repertoire holds roughly 6,100 clones, roughly 80% seen once, with 6% to 7% in the top ten. The sample comprised FFPE adjacent normal lung tissue. The sequence was collected from a donor at least 70 years old with lung adenocarcinoma.

The CDR3 nucleotides read TGTGCCAGCAGTGTACGAGTCCGGTACTTC. Amino acid sequence: CASSVRVRYF. V usage is TRBV6-4 and J usage is TRBJ2-4; D not certain. Trimming took 4 bases from V and 15 from J, leaving 10 bases between them. The germline V gene encodes CDR1 MRHNA and CDR2 SNTAGT. The CDR3 consists of 10 residues.